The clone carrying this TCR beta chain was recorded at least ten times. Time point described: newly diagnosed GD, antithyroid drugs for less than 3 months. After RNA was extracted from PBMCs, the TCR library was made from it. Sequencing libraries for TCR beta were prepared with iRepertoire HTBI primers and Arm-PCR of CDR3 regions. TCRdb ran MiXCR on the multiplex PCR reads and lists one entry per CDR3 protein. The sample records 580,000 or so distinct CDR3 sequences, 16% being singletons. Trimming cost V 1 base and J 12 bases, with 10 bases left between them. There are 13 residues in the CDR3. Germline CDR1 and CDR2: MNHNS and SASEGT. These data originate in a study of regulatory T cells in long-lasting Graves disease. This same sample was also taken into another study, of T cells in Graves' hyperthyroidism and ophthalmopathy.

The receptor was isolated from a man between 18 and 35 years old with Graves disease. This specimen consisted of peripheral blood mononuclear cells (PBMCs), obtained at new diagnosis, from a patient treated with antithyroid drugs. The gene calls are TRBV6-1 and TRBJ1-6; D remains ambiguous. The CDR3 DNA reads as TGTGCCAGCAGTGAAGATATCGAAGGACCCCTCCACTTT. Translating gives CASSEDIEGPLHF.